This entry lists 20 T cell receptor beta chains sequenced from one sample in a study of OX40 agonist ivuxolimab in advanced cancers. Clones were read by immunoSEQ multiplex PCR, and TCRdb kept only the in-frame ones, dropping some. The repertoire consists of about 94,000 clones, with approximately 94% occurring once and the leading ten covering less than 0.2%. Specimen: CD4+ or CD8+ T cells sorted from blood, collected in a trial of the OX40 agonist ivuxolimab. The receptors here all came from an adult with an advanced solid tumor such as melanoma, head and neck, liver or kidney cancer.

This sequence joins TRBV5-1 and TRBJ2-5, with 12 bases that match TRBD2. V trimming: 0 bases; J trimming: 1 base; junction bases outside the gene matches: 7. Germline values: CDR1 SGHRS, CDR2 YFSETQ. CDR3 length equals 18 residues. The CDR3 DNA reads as TGCGCCAGCAGCTTGGAGGCTAGCGGGGGGGCCGGCCAAGAGACCCAGTACTTC. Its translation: CASSLEASGGAGQETQYF. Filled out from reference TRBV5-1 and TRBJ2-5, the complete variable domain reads KAGVTQTPRYLIKTRGQQVTLSCSPISGHRSVSWYQQTPGQGLQFLFEYFSETQRNKGNFPGRFSGRQFSNSRSEMNVSTLELGDSALYLCASSLEASGGAGQETQYFGPGTRLLVL.

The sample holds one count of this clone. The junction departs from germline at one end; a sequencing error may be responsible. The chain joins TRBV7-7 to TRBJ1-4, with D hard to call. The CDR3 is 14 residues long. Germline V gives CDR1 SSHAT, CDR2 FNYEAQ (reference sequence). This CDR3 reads CASSPRPSSEKLFF. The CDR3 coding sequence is TGTGCTAGCAGCCCCCGACCTAGCTCTGAAAAACTGTTTTTT.

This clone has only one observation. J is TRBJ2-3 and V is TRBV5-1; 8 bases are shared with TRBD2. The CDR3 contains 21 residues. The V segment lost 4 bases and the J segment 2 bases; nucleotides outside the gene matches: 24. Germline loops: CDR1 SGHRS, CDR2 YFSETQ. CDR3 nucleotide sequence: TGCGCCAGCAGCCCCCAACCTCTTGCTAGCGGGCGGGACTCGTTCACAGATACGCAGTATTTT. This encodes CASSPQPLASGRDSFTDTQYF.

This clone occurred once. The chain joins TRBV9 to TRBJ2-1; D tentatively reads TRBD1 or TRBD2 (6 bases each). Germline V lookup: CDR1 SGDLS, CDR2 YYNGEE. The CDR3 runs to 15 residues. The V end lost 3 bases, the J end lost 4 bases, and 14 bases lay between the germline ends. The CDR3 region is CASSASAGQYNEQFF. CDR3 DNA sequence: TGTGCCAGCAGCGCCAGCGCGGGACAATACAATGAGCAGTTCTTC.

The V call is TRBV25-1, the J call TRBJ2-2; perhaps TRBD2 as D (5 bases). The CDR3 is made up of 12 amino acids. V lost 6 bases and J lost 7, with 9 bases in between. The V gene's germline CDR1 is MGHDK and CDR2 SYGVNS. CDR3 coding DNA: TGTGCCAGCAGGGAGGTTGGCGGGGAGCTGTTTTTT. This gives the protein CASREVGGELFF.

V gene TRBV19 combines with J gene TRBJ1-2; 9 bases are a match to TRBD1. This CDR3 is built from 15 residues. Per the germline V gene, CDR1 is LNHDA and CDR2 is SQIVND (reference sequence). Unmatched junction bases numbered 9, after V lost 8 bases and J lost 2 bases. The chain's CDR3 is CASSPGTGKNYGYTF. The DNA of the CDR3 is TGTGCCAGTTCCCCCGGGACAGGGAAAAACTATGGCTACACCTTC.

Here the CDR3 reads CASSTGTPGNTIYF. In nucleotides, the CDR3 is TGTGCCAGCAGTACCGGGACTCCGGGAAACACCATATATTTT. The rearrangement joins TRBV27 to TRBJ1-3; possible D gene TRBD1, 5 bases. V dropped 5 bases and J dropped 4 bases, with 12 bases sitting between them. The germline gives CDR1 MNHEY, CDR2 SMNVEV (reference sequence). The CDR3 spans 14 residues.

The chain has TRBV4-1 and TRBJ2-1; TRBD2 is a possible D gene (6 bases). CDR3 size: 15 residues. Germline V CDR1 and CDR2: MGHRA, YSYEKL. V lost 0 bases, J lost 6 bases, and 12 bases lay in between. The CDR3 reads CASSQDGRLSNEQFF. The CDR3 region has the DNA TGCGCCAGCAGCCAAGATGGGAGGCTCTCCAATGAGCAGTTCTTC.

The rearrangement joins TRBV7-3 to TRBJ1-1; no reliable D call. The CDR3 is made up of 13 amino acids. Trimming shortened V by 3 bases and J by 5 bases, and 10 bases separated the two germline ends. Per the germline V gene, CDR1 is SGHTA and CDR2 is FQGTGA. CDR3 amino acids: CASSFWHETEAFF. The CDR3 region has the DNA TGTGCCAGCAGCTTCTGGCATGAGACTGAAGCTTTCTTT.

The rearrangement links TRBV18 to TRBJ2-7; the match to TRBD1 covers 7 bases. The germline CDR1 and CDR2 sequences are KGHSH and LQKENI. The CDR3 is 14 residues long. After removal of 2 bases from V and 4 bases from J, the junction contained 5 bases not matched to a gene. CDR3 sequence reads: CASSPSGTVYEQYF. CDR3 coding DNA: TGTGCCAGCTCACCATCCGGGACAGTGTACGAGCAGTACTTC.

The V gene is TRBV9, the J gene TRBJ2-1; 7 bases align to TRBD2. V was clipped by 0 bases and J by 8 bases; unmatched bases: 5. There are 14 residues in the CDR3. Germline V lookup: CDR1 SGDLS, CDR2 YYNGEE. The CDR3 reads CASSVVGGVDEQFF. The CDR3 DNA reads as TGTGCCAGCAGCGTAGTGGGAGGGGTGGATGAGCAGTTCTTC.

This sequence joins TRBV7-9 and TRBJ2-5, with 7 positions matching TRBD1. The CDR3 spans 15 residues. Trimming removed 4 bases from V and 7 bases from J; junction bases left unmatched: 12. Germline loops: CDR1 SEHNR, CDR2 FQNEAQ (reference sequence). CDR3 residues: CASSSTRQGEGTQYF. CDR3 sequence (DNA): TGTGCCAGCAGCTCGACACGACAGGGAGAAGGGACCCAGTACTTC.

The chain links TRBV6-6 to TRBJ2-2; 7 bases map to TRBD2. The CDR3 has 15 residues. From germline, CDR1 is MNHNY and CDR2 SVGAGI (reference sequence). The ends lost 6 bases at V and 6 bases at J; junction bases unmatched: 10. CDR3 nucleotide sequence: TGTGCCAGCAGGCAGCGGGGACCCCTCGCCGGGGAGCTGTTTTTT. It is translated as CASRQRGPLAGELFF.

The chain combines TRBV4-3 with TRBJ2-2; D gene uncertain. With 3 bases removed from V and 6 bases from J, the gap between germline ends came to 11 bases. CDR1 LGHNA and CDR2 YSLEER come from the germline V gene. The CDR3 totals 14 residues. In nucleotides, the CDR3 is TGCGCCAGCAGCCAGTACCACGGCCCCGGGGAGCTGTTTTTT. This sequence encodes CASSQYHGPGELFF.

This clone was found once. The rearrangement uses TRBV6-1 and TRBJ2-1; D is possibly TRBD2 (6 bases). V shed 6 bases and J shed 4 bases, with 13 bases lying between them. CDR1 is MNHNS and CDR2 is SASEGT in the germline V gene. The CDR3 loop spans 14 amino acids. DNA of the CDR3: TGTGCCAGCAGAACTAGCCAGGAATACAATGAGCAGTTCTTC. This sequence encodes CASRTSQEYNEQFF.

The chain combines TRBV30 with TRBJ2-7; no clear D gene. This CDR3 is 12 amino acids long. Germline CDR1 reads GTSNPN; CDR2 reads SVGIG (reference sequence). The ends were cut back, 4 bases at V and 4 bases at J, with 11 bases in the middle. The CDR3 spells CAWTLLGYEQYF. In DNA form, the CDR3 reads TGTGCCTGGACCCTGTTGGGGTACGAGCAGTACTTC. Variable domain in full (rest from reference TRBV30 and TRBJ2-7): SQTIHQWPATLVQPVGSPLSLECTVEGTSNPNLYWYRQAAGRGLQLLFYSVGIGQISSEVPQNLSASRPQDRQFILSSKKLLLSDSGFYLCAWTLLGYEQYFGPGTRLTVT.

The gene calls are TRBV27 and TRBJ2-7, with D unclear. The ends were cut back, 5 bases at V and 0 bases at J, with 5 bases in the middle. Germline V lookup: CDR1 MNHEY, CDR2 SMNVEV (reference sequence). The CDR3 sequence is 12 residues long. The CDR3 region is CASSDSSYEQYF. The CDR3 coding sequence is TGTGCCAGCAGTGATTCCTCCTACGAGCAGTACTTC.

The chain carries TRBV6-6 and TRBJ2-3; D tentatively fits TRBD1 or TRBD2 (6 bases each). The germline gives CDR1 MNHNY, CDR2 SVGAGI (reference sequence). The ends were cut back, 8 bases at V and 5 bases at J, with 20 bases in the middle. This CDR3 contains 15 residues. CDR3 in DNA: TGTGCCAGCGGCGGGTTTGGGGGGCGGGTAGATACGCAGTATTTT. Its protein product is CASGGFGGRVDTQYF.

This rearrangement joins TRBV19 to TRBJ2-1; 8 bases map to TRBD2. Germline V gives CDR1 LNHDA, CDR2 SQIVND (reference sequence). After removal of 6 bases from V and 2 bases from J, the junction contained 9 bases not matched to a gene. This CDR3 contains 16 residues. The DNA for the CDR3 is TGTGCCAGTAGCCCTCCCAGCGGGGGACCCTACAATGAGCAGTTCTTC. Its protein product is CASSPPSGGPYNEQFF.

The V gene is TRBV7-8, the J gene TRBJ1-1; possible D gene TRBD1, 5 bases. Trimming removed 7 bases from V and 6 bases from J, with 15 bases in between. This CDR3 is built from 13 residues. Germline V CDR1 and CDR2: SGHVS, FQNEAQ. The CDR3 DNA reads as TGTGCCAGCAACTATGCCGGGGGTTCTGAAGCTTTCTTT. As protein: CASNYAGGSEAFF.